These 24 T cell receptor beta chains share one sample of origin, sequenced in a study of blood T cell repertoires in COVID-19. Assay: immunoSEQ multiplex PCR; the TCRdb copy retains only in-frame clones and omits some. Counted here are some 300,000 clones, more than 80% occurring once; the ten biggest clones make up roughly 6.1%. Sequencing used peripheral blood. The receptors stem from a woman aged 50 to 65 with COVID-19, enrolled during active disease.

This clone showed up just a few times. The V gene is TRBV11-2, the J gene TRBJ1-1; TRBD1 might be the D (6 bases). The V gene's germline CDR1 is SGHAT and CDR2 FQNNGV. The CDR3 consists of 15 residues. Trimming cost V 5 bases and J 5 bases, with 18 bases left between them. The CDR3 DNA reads TGTGCCAGCAGCATTACCAGGGGCAGGGGTACTGAAGCTTTCTTT. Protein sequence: CASSITRGRGTEAFF. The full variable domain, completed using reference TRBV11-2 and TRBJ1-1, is EAGVAQSPRYKIIEKRQSVAFWCNPISGHATLYWYQQILGQGPKLLIQFQNNGVVDDSQLPKDRFSAERLKGVDSTLKIQPAKLEDSAVYLCASSITRGRGTEAFFGQGTRLTVV.

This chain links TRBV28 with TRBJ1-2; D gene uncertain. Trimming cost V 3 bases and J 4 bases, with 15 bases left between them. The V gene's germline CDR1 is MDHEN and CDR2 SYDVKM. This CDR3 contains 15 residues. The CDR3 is CASSLSGRVAYGYTF. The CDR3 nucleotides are TGTGCCAGCAGTTTGTCTGGGAGAGTAGCCTATGGCTACACCTTC.

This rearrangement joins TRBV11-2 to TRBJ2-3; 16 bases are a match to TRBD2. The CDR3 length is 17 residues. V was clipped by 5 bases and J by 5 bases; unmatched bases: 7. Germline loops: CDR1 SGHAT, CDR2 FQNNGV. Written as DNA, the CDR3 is TGTGCCAGCAGCCGTGGGACTAGCGGGAGGGCCGGAGATACGCAGTATTTT. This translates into CASSRGTSGRAGDTQYF. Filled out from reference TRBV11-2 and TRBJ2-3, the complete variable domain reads EAGVAQSPRYKIIEKRQSVAFWCNPISGHATLYWYQQILGQGPKLLIQFQNNGVVDDSQLPKDRFSAERLKGVDSTLKIQPAKLEDSAVYLCASSRGTSGRAGDTQYFGPGTRLTVL.

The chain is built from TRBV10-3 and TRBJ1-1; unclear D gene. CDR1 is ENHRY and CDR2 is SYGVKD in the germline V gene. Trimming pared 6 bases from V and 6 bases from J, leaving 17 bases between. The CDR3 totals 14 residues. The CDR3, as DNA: TGTGCCATCAGGAGCGGGGAGATAGTACCTGAAGCTTTCTTT. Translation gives CAIRSGEIVPEAFF.

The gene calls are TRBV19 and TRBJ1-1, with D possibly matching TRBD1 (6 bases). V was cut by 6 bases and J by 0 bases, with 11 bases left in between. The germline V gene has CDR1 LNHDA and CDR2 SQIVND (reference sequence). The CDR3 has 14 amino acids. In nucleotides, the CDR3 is TGTGCCAGTAGCTTGGGGGCTATGAACACTGAAGCTTTCTTT. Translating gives CASSLGAMNTEAFF.

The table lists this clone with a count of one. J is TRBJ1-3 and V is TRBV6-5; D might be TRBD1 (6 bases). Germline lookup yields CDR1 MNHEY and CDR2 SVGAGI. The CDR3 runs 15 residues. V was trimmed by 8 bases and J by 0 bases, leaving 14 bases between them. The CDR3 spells CASRPGGASGNTIYF. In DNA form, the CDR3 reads TGTGCCAGCCGTCCCGGGGGGGCCTCTGGAAACACCATATATTTT.

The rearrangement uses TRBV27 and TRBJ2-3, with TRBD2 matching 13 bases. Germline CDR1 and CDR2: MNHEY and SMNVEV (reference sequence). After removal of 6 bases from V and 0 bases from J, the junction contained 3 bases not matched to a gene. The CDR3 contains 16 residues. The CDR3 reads CASRRTSGRSTDTQYF. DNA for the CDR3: TGTGCCAGCAGGCGGACTAGCGGGAGAAGCACAGATACGCAGTATTTT.

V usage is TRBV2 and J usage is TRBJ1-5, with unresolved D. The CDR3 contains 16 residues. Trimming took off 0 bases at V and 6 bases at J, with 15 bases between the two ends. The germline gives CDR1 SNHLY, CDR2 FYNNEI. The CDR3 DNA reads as TGTGCCAGCAGTGAAGCGCTTCGTCGGGATTTTCAGCCCCAGCATTTT. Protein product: CASSEALRRDFQPQHF.

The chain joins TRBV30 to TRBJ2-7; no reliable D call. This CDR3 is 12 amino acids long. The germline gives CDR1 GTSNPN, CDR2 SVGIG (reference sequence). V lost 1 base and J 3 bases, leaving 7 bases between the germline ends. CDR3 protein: CAWSGGGYEQYF. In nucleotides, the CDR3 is TGTGCCTGGAGTGGTGGCGGCTACGAGCAGTACTTC.

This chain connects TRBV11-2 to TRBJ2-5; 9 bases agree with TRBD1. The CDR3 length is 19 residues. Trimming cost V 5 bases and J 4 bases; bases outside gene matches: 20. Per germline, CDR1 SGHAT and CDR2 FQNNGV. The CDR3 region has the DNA TGTGCCAGCAGCCCCCCACGGGACAGGGTCGAAAGGGCGAGAGAGACCCAGTACTTC. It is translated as CASSPPRDRVERARETQYF.

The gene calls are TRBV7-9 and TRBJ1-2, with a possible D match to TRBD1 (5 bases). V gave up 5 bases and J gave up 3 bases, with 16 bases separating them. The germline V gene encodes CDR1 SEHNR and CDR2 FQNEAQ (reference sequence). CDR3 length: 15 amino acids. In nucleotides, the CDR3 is TGTGCCAGCAGCCCGACAATTGACAGTGACTATGGCTACACCTTC. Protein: CASSPTIDSDYGYTF.

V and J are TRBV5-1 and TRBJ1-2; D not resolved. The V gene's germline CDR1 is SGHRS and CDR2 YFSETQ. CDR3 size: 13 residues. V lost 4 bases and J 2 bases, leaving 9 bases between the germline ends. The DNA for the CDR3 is TGCGCCAGCAGCCCCGACTCCAACTATGGCTACACCTTC. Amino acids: CASSPDSNYGYTF.

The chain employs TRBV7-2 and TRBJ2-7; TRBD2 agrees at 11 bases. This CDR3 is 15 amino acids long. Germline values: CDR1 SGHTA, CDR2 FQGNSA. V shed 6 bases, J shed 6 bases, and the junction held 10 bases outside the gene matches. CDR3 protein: CASRPTSGRSSEQYF. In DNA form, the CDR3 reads TGTGCCAGCAGACCTACTAGCGGGAGATCATCCGAGCAGTACTTC.

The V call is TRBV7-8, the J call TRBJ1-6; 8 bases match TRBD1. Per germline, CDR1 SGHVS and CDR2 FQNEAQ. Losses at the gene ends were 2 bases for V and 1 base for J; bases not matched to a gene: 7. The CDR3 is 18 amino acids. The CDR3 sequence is CASSLLTGVRSYNSPLHF. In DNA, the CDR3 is TGTGCCAGCAGCTTACTGACAGGGGTTAGGTCCTATAATTCACCCCTCCACTTT.

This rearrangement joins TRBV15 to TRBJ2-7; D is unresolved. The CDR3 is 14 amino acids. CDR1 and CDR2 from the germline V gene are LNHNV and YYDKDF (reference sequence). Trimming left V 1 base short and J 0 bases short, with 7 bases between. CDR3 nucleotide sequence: TGTGCCACCAGCAGAGTGGGCAGCTCCTACGAGCAGTACTTC. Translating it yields CATSRVGSSYEQYF.

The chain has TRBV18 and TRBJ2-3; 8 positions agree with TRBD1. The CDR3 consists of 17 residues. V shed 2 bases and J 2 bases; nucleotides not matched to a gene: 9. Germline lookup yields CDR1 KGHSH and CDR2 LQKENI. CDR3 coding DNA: TGTGCCAGCTCACCAATTGCAGGGGGCTTCACCACAGATACGCAGTATTTT. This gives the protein CASSPIAGGFTTDTQYF.

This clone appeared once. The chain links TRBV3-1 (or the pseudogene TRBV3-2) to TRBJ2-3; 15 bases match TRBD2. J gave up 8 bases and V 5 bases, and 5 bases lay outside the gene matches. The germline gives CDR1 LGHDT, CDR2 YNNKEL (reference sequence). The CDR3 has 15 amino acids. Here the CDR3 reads CASSTGLAGGLTQYF. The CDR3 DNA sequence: TGTGCCAGCAGCACGGGACTAGCGGGAGGTCTTACGCAGTATTTT.

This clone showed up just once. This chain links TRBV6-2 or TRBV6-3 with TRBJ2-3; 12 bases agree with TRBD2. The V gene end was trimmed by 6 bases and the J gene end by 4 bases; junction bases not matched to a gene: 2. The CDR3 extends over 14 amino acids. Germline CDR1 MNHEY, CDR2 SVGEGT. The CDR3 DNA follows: TGTGCCAGCAGCTGGACTAGCGGGGCAGATACGCAGTATTTT. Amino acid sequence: CASSWTSGADTQYF.

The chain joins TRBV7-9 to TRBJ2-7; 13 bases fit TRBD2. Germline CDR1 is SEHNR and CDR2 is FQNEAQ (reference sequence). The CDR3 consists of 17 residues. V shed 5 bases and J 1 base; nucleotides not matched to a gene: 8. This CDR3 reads CASSVGLAGVLSYEQYF. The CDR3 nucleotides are TGTGCCAGCAGCGTAGGACTAGCGGGAGTTCTTTCCTACGAGCAGTACTTC.

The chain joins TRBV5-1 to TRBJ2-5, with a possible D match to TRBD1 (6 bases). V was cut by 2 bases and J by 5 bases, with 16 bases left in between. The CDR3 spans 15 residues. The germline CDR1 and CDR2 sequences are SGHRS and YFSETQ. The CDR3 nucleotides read TGCGCCAGCAGCTTTGTTCCGGGACAACGGGAGACCCAGTACTTC. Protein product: CASSFVPGQRETQYF. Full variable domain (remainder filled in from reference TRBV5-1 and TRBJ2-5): KAGVTQTPRYLIKTRGQQVTLSCSPISGHRSVSWYQQTPGQGLQFLFEYFSETQRNKGNFPGRFSGRQFSNSRSEMNVSTLELGDSALYLCASSFVPGQRETQYFGPGTRLLVL.

The chain's CDR3 is CASSVRQGGSYEQYF. In DNA form, the CDR3 reads TGCGCCAGCAGCGTACGACAGGGGGGATCCTACGAGCAGTACTTC. The chain employs TRBV5-1 and TRBJ2-7; 9 bases align to TRBD1. This CDR3 has 15 residues. Trimming at V came to 4 bases and at J to 1 base, leaving 6 bases not matched to a gene. CDR1 is SGHRS and CDR2 is YFSETQ in the germline V gene.

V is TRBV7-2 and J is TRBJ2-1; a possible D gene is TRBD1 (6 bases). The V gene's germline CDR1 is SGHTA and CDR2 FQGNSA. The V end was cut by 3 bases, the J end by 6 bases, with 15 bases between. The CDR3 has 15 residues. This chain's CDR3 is CASSFRTLGGNEQFF. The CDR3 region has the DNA TGTGCCAGCAGCTTTCGCACTCTAGGGGGCAATGAGCAGTTCTTC. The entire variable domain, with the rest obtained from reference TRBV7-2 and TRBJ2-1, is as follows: GAGVSQSPSNKVTEKGKDVELRCDPISGHTALYWYRQSLGQGLEFLIYFQGNSAPDKSGLPSDRFSAERTGGSVSTLTIQRTQQEDSAVYLCASSFRTLGGNEQFFGPGTRLTVL.

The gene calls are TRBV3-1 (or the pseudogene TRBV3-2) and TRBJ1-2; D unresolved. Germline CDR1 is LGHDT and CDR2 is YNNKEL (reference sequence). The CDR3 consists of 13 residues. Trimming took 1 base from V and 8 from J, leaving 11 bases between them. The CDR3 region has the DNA TGTGCCAGCAGCCAAGGGTACCCTAAGGGCTACACCTTC. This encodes CASSQGYPKGYTF.

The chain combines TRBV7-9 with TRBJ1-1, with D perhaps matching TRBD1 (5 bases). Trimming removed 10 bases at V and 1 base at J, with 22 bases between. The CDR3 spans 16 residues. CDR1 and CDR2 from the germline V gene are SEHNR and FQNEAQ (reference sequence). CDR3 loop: CATLKGPLSGNTEAFF. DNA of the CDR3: TGTGCCACTTTAAAGGGGCCCCTCTCAGGGAACACTGAAGCTTTCTTT.